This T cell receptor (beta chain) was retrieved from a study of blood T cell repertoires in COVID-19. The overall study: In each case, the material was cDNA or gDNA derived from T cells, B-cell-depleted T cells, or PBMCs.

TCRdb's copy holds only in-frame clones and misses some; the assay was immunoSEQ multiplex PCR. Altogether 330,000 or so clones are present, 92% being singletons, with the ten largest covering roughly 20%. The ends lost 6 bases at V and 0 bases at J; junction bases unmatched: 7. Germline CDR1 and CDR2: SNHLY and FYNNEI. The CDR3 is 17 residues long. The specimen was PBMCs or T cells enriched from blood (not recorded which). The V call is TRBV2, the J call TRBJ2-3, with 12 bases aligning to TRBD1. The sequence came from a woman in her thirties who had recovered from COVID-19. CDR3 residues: CASSGDRGLSSTDTQYF. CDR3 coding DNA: TGTGCCAGCAGCGGGGACAGGGGGCTCAGTAGCACAGATACGCAGTATTTT.